This T cell receptor beta chain was captured in a study of human T cells and chemical hapten exposure (dated by TCRdb to about 2021). A note on the overall study: For sensitization, 2% DPC in acetone was applied to a roughly 2 cm by roughly 2 cm area of upper inner arm skin. Throughout the study period of about 22 weeks, patients also received therapeutic DPC doses to the scalp every week. Blood samples were taken from patients before sensitization (week 0) and then at 2, 6 and about 24 weeks after DPC sensitization. Libraries were pooled for sequencing, and variation in per-sample TCR yields was attributed mainly to small differences in library volumes within the pool. This study followed changes in the peripheral blood TCR repertoire in vivo during primary and secondary sensitization of alopecia patients to the hapten diphenylcyclopropenone (DPC). Around 30 alopecia patients provided blood for TCR sequencing at one to four time points (pre-sensitization, 2, 6 and 24 weeks). Patch testing was performed on the upper back with Finn chambers containing 0.01% DPC, and the patch tests were scored after 6 days according to International Contact Dermatitis Research Group standards. The patient cohort, mostly female, included alopecia areata with under or over 50% scalp involvement, alopecia totalis and alopecia universalis. The research as a whole found: After repeated subsampling, the strength of the expansion versus patch-test correlation and the threshold at which it became significant changed. The number of PT1 expanded TCRs positively correlated with patch test score, significant at thresholds 8, 16 and 32 but not 4. Compared with pre-sensitization or healthy control sets, expanded TCRs formed significantly more large CDR3 similarity clusters, which is consistent with antigen-driven responses. Because every patient had alopecia, a presumed autoimmune disease, the patients' immune response might differ from that of healthy individuals. DPC sensitization did not change the number of TCRs with a frequency above 1 in 1000, and there was no evidence of changes in global repertoire structure.

This specimen's time point label, per the study, means: patch test 3, about 24 weeks after DPC sensitization. The sample's treatment or condition label, decoded: therapeutic diphenylcyclopropenone sensitization with weekly scalp DPC. At every patch-test visit, the blood draw took place before the patch test was put on. Eligible patients were aged 18 to 70, diagnosed with alopecia, deemed suitable for DPC therapy, and excluded if pregnant. Total RNA was extracted from unfractionated whole blood that had been collected in Tempus Blood RNA tubes. From the cysteine through the phenylalanine, the CDR3 covers 14 amino acids. The read is trimmed to its CDR3 DNA, 42 bases read in frame from base 1. Trimming takes 5 bases off V and 10 bases off J; junction bases not matched to a gene: 8. According to the germline V gene (reference sequence), CDR1 reads DFQATT and CDR2 reads SNEGSKA. This clonotype was seen at least ten times. Its antigen target is currently unknown. Qualities for individual bases were not recorded, and no much larger clone is one base off.

Library generation was performed with RACE. TCRdb names NextSeq 500 as the instrument used. Library preparation attached unique molecular identifiers to individual cDNA molecules for quantitative, reproducible TCR counting. For every blood RNA sample, sequencing covered both the TCR alpha and TCR beta chains. The published analysis was carried out like this. Samples had a median of around 92,000 TCRs, with a range from roughly 20,000 to 690,600. V, J and CDR3 annotation of the TCR reads was performed with the Decombinator software suite. To make PS versus PT1 abundance plots, every sample was subsampled to the same number of TCRs (28,000). TCRs were defined as expanded if absent before sensitization and observed at least eight times at the 2-week time point. The public sequencing data were trimmed at Q25 with fastp and processed into clonotypes with MiXCR by TCRdb, which kept only in-frame beta chains. Rows with a matching CDR3 protein are joined into one entry that keeps the most common DNA and genes. TCRdb, not the original authors, processed these V and J calls. This sample comprises more than 95,000 distinct CDR3 sequences, 25% to 35% of them detected only once. Jointly, the top ten make up 10% of the sample.

The source material was whole blood, sampled in connection with sensitization to the hapten diphenylcyclopropenone (DPC). The sequence is built from TRBV20-1 and TRBJ1-6; a stretch of 10 junction bases matches TRBD1. The sequence was obtained from a man in his forties or fifties with alopecia areata. Some clones in this sample may be carry-over from other donors' samples. The DNA is TGCAGTGCTCACCATGGACAGGGGGGATCACCCCTCCACTTT. It encodes CSAHHGQGGSPLHF.